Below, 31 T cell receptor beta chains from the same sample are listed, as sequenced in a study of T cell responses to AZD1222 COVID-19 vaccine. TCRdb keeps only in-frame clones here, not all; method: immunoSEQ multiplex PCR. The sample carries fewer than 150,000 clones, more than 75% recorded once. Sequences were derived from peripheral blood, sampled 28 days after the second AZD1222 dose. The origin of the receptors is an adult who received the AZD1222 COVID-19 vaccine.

Written as DNA, the CDR3 is TGTGCCAGCTCACCTGGGACTAGCGGGAGAGGTGTCCCCGGGGAGCTGTTTTTT. It encodes CASSPGTSGRGVPGELFF. The chain recombines TRBV18 with TRBJ2-2; 14 nucleotides match TRBD2. The V segment lost 3 bases and the J segment 6 bases; nucleotides outside the gene matches: 9. The CDR3 contains 18 residues. The germline CDR1 and CDR2 sequences are KGHSH and LQKENI.

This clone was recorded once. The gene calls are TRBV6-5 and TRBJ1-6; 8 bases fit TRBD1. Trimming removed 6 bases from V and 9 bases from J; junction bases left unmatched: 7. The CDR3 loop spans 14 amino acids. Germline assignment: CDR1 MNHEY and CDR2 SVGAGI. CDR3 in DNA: TGTGCCAGCAGAGGACAGGGCTTGGCTTCACCCCTCCACTTT. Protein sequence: CASRGQGLASPLHF.

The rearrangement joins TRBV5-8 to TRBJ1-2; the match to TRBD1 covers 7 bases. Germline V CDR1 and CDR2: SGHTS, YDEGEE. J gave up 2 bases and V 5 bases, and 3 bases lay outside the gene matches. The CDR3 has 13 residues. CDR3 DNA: TGTGCCAGCAGTCCGGACAGGAACTATGGCTACACCTTC. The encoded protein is CASSPDRNYGYTF. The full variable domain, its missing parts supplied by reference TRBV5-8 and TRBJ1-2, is EAGVTQSPTHLIKTRGQQATLRCSPISGHTSVYWYQQALGLGLQFLLWYDEGEERNRGNFPPRFSGRQFPNYSSELNVNALELEDSALYLCASSPDRNYGYTFGSGTRLTVV.

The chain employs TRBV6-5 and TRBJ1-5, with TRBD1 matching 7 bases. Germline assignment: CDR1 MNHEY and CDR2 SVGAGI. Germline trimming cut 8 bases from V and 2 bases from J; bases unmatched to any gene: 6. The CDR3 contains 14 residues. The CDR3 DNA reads TGTGCCAGCTACAGGGGAGCGGGCAATCAGCCCCAGCATTTT. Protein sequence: CASYRGAGNQPQHF.

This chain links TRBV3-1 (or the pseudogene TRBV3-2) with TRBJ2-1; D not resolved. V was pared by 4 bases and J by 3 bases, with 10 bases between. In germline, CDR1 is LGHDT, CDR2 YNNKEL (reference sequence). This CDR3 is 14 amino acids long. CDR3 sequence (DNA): TGTGCCAGCAGCCCGTTGGGGATCTACAATGAGCAGTTCTTC. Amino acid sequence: CASSPLGIYNEQFF.

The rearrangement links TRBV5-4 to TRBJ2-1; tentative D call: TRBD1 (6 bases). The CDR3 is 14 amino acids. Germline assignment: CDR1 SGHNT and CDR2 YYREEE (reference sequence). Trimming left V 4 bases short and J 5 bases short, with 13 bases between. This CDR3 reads CASSQDRQDNEQFF. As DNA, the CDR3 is TGTGCCAGCAGCCAAGACAGACAGGACAATGAGCAGTTCTTC. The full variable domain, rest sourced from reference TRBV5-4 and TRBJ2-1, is ETGVTQSPTHLIKTRGQQVTLRCSSQSGHNTVSWYQQALGQGPQFIFQYYREEENGRGNFPPRFSGLQFPNYSSELNVNALELDDSALYLCASSQDRQDNEQFFGPGTRLTVL.

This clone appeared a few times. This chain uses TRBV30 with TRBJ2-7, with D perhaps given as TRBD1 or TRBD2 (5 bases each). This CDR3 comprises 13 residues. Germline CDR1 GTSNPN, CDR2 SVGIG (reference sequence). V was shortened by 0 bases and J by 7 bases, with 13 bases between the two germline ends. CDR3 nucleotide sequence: TGTGCCTGGAGTGTAGTCAGGGAGTCGGAGCAGTACTTC. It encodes CAWSVVRESEQYF.

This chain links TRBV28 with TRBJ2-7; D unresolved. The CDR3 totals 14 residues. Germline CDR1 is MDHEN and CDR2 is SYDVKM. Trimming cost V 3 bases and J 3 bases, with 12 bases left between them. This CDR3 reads CASSFLAVYYEQYF. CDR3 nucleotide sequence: TGTGCCAGCAGTTTTTTGGCGGTGTACTACGAGCAGTACTTC.

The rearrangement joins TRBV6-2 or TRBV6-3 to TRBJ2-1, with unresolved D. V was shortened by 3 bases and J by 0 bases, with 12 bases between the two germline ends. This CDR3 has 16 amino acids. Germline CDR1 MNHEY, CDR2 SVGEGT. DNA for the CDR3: TGTGCCAGCAGTTATCTCCGGATCAACTCCTACAATGAGCAGTTCTTC. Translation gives CASSYLRINSYNEQFF.

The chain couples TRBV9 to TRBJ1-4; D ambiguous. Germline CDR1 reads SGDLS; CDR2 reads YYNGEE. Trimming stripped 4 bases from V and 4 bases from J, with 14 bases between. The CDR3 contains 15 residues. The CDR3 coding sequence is TGTGCCAGCAGCCCGCGGACGGATGTTAATGAAAAACTGTTTTTT. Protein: CASSPRTDVNEKLFF.

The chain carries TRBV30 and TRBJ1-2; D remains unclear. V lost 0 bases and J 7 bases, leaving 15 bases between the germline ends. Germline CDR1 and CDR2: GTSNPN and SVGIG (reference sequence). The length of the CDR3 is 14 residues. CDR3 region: CAWSVGTAGVGYTF. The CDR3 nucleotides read TGTGCCTGGAGTGTTGGAACGGCGGGTGTTGGCTACACCTTC.

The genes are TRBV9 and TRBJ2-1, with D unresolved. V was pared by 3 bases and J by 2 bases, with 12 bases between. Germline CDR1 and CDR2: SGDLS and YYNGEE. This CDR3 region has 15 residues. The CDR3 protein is CASSADQLAYNEQFF. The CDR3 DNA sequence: TGTGCCAGCAGCGCCGACCAGCTAGCCTACAATGAGCAGTTCTTC.

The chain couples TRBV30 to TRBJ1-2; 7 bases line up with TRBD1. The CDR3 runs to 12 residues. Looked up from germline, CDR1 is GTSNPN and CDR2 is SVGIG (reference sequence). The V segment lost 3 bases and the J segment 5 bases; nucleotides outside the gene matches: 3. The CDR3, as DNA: TGTGCCTGGAGAGGGACAGTATATGGCTACACCTTC. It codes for CAWRGTVYGYTF.

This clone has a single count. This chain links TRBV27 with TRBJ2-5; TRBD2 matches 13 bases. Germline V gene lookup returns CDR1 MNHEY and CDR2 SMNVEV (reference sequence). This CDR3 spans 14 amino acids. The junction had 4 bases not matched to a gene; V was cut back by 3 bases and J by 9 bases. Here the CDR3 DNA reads TGTGCCAGCAGTTTGGGGACTAGCGGGAATGCCCAGTACTTC. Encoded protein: CASSLGTSGNAQYF.

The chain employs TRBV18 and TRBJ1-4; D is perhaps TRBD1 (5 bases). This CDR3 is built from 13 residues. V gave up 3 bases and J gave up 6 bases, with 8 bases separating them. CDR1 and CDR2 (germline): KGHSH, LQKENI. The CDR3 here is CASSPGTHEKLFF. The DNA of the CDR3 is TGTGCCAGCTCACCGGGGACCCATGAAAAACTGTTTTTT.

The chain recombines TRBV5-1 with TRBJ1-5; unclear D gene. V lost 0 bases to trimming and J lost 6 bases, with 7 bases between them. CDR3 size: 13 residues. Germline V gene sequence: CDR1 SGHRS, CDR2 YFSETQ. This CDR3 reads CASSLGSTQPQHF. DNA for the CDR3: TGCGCCAGCAGCTTGGGGAGTACTCAGCCCCAGCATTTT.

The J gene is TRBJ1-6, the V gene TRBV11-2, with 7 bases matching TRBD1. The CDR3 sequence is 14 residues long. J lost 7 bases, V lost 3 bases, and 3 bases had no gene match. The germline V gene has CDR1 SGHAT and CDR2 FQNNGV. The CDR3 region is CASSFLDRNSPLHF. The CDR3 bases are TGTGCCAGCAGCTTCCTGGACAGGAATTCACCCCTCCACTTT.

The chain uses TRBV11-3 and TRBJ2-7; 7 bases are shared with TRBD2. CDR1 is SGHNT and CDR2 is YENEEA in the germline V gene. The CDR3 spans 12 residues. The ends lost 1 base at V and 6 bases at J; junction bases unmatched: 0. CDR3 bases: TGTGCCAGCAGCTTAGGGACTAGCGAGCAGTACTTC. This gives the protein CASSLGTSEQYF.

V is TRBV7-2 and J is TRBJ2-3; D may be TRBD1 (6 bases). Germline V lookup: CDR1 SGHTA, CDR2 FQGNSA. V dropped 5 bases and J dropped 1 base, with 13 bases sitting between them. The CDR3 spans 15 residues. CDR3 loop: CASSPGAGGTDTQYF. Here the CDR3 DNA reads TGTGCCAGCAGCCCCGGGGCAGGGGGCACAGATACGCAGTATTTT.

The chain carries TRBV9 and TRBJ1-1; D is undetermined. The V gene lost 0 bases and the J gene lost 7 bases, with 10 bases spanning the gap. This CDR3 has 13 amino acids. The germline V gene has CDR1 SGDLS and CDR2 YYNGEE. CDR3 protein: CASSVGQSYEAFF. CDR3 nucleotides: TGTGCCAGCAGCGTAGGTCAGTCCTATGAAGCTTTCTTT.

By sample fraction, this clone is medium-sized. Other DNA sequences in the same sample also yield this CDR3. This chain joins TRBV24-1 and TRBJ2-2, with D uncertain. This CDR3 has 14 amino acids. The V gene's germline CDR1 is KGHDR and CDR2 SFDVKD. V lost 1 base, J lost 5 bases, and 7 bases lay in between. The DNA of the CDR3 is TGTGCCACCAGTGATTTTACCGATACCGGGGAGCTGTTTTTT. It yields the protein CATSDFTDTGELFF.

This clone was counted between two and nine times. The CDR3 coding sequence is TGTGCCAGCAGTTACTCGAGGGGAAGCGAAAAACTGTTTTTT. It encodes CASSYSRGSEKLFF. The chain has TRBV6-5 and TRBJ1-4; D possibly corresponds to TRBD1 (5 bases). CDR1 MNHEY and CDR2 SVGAGI come from the germline V gene. The CDR3 has 14 amino acids. V was cut by 0 bases and J by 8 bases, with 10 bases left in between.

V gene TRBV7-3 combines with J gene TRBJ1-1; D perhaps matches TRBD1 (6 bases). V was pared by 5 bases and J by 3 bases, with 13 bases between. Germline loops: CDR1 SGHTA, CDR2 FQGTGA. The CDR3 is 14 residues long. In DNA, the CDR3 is TGTGCCAGCAGCCAAGCGGGGGGCTACACTGAAGCTTTCTTT. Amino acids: CASSQAGGYTEAFF.

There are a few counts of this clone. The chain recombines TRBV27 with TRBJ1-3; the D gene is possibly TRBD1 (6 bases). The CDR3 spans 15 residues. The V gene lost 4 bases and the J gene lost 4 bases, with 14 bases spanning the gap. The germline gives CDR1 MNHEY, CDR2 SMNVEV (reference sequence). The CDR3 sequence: CASSSRGAEGNTIYF. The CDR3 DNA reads TGTGCCAGCAGTTCTAGGGGGGCGGAGGGAAACACCATATATTTT.

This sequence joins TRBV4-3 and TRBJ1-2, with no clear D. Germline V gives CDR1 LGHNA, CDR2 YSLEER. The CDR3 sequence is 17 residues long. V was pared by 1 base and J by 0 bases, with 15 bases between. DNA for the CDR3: TGCGCCAGCAGCCAAGGCCCCCAAGGAACTCCTAACTATGGCTACACCTTC. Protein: CASSQGPQGTPNYGYTF.

In DNA form, the CDR3 reads TGTGCCAGCAGCAACCGACTAGCGGGGGCTAGCACAGATACGCAGTATTTT. It specifies CASSNRLAGASTDTQYF. The chain couples TRBV5-4 to TRBJ2-3, with 12 positions matching TRBD2. CDR1 is SGHNT, CDR2 YYREEE, per germline (reference sequence). The CDR3 runs to 17 residues. The V segment lost 4 bases and the J segment 0 bases; nucleotides outside the gene matches: 6.

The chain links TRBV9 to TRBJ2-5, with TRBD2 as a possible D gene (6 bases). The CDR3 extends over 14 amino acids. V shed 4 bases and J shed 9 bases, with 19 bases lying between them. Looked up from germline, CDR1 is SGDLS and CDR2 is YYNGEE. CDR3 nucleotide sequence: TGTGCCAGCAGCCCCGAGGGACGCGGCGGGGCCCAGTACTTC. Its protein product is CASSPEGRGGAQYF.

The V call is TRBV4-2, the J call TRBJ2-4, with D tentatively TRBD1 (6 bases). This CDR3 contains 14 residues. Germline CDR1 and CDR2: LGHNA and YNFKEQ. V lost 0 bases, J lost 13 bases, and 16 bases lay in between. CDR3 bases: TGTGCCAGCAGCCAAGAGAAGACAGGTTTGGTCCAGTACTTC. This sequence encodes CASSQEKTGLVQYF.

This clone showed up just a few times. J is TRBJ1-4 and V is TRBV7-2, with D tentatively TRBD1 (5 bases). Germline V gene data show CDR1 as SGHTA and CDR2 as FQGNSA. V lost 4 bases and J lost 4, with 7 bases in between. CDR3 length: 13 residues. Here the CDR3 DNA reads TGTGCCAGCAGCTGGGACGGTAATGAAAAACTGTTTTTT. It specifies CASSWDGNEKLFF.

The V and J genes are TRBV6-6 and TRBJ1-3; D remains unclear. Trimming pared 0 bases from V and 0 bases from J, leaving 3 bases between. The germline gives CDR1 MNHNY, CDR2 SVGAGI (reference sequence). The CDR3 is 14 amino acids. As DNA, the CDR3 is TGTGCCAGCAGTTACTCGATCTCTGGAAACACCATATATTTT. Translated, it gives CASSYSISGNTIYF.

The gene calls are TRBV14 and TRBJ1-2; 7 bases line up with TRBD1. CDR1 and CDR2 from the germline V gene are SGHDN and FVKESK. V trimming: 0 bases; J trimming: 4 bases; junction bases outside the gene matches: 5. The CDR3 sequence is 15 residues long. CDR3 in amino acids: CASSQDWTGGYGYTF. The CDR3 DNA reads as TGTGCCAGCAGCCAAGATTGGACAGGTGGCTATGGCTACACCTTC.